These 2 T cell receptor beta chains came from one sample sequenced in a study of human T cells and chemical hapten exposure. A single record per CDR3 protein comes from TCRdb applying MiXCR to the RACE reads. This sample yields 27,000 or so distinct CDR3 sequences, of which 5.5% to 6.5% are seen a single time; about 6% belongs to the top ten. Time point meaning: patch test 3, about 24 weeks after DPC sensitization. Treatment denoted: therapeutic diphenylcyclopropenone sensitization with weekly scalp DPC. The sequenced sample was whole blood, obtained in connection with sensitization to the hapten diphenylcyclopropenone (DPC). These receptors all stem from a man aged 30 to 45 with alopecia areata. Some clones in this sample may be carry-over from other donors' samples.

This clonotype was picked up many times. V is TRBV7-2 and J is TRBJ1-4, with 7 positions matching TRBD1. With V trimmed by 1 base and J by 12 bases, 5 bases remained unmatched. The CDR3 runs 13 residues. Germline assignment: CDR1 SGHTA and CDR2 FQGNSA. CDR3: CASSLVDRVELFF. The DNA for the CDR3 is TGTGCCAGCAGCTTAGTCGACAGGGTTGAACTGTTTTTT.

This clonotype was counted at least ten times. V usage is TRBV7-9 and J usage is TRBJ2-2; D possibly corresponds to TRBD1 (6 bases). The CDR3 is made up of 14 amino acids. Germline V gene data show CDR1 as SEHNR and CDR2 as FQNEAQ (reference sequence). The V end was cut by 6 bases, the J end by 3 bases, with 11 bases between. CDR3: CASRLKGDTGELFF. The CDR3 DNA sequence: TGTGCCAGCAGACTGAAGGGGGACACCGGGGAGCTGTTTTTT. Complete variable domain (other parts from reference TRBV7-9 and TRBJ2-2): DTGVSQNPRHKITKRGQNVTFRCDPISEHNRLYWYRQTLGQGPEFLTYFQNEAQLEKSRLLSDRFSAERPKGSFSTLEIQRTEQGDSAMYLCASRLKGDTGELFFGEGSRLTVL.